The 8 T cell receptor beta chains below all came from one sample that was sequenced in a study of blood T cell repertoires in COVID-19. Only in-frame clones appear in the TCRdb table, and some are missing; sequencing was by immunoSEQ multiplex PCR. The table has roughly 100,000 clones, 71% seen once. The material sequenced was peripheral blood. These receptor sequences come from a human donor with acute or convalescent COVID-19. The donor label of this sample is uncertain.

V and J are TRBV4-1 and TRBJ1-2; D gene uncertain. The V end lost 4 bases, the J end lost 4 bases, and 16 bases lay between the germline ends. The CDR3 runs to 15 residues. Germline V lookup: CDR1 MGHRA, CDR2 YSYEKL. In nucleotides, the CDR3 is TGCGCCAGCAGCCCCACTCCCACAGAGGGCTATGGCTACACCTTC. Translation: CASSPTPTEGYGYTF.

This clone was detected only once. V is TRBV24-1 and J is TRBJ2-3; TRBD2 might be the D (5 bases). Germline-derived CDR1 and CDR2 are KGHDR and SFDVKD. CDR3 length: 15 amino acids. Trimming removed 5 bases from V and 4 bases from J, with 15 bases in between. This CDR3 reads CATSGGSGRPDTQYF. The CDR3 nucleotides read TGTGCCACCAGTGGAGGGTCGGGAAGGCCAGATACGCAGTATTTT.

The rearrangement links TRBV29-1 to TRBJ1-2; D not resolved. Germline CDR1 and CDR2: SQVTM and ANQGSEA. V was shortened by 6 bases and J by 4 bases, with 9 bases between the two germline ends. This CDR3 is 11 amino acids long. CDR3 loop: CSVGDGYGYTF. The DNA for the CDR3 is TGCAGCGTCGGGGATGGCTATGGCTACACCTTC.

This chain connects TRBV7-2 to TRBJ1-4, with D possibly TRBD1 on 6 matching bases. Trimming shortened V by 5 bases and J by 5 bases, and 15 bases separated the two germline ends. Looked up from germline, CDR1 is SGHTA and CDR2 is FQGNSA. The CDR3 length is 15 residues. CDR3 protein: CASSPRWGLNEKLFF. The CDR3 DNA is TGTGCCAGCAGCCCAAGGTGGGGGCTAAATGAAAAACTGTTTTTT.

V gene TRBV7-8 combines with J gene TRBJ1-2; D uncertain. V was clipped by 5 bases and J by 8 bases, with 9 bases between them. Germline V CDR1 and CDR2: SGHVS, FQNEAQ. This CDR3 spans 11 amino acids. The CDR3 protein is CASSLTRGYTF. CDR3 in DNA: TGTGCCAGCAGCCTGACTCGGGGCTACACCTTC.

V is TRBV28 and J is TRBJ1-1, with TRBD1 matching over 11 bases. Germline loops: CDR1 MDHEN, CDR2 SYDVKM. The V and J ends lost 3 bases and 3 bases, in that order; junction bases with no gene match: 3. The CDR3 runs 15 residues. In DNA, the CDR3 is TGTGCCAGCAGTTTGGACAGGGGGCACGACACTGAAGCTTTCTTT. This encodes CASSLDRGHDTEAFF.

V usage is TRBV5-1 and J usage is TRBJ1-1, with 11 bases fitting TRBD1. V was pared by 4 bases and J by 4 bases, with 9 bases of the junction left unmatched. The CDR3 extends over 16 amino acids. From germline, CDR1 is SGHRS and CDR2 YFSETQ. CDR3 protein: CASSPGGQGVITEAFF. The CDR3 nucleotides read TGCGCCAGCAGCCCCGGGGGACAGGGGGTTATCACTGAAGCTTTCTTT.

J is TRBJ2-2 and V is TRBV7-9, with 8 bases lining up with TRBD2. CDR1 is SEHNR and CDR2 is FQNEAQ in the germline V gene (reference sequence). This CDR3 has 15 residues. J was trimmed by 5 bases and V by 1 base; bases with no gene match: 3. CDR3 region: CASSLGVAGTGELFF. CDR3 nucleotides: TGTGCCAGCAGCTTAGGAGTAGCGGGGACCGGGGAGCTGTTTTTT.